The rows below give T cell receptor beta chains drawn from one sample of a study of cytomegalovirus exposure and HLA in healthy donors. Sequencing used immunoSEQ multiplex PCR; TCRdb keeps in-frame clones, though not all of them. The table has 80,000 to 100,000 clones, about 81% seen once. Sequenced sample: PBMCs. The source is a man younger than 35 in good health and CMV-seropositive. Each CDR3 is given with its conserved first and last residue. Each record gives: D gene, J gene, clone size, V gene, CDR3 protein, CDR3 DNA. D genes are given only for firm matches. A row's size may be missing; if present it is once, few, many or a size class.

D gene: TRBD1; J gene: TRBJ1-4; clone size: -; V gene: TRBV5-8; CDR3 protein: CASSFGQESWEKLFF; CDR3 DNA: TGTGCCAGCAGCTTTGGACAGGAGAGTTGGGAAAAACTGTTTTTT
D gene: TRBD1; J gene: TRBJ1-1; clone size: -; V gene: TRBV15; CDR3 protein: CATSRLTGAVGNTEAFF; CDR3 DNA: TGTGCCACCAGCAGACTTACAGGGGCCGTGGGGAACACTGAAGCTTTCTTT
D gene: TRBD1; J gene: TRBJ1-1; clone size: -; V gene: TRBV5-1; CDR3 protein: CASRTTGAHTPNTEAFF; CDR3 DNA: TGCGCCAGCAGAACCACAGGGGCTCACACACCGAACACTGAAGCTTTCTTT
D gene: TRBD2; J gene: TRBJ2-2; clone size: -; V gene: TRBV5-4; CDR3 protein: CASSLKVSSGNTGELFF; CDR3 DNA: TGTGCCAGCAGCTTGAAGGTTTCTAGCGGAAACACCGGGGAGCTGTTTTTT
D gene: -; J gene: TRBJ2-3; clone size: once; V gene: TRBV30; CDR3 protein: CAWQTLGGPDTQYF; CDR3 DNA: TGTGCCTGGCAGACCCTCGGGGGTCCAGATACGCAGTATTTT
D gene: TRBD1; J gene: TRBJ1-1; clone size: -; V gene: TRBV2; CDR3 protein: CASPRTGSSPEAFF; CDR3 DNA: TGTGCCAGCCCAAGGACAGGGTCGAGTCCTGAAGCTTTCTTT
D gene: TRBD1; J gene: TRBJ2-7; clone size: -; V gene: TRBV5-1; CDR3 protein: CASSLYRDSSYEQYF; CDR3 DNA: TGCGCCAGCAGCTTGTACCGGGACAGCTCCTACGAGCAGTACTTC
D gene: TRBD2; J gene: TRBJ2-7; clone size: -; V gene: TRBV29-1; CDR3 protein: CSVEGAGGLSSYEQYF; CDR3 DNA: TGCAGCGTTGAGGGAGCGGGGGGGCTGAGCTCCTACGAGCAGTACTTC
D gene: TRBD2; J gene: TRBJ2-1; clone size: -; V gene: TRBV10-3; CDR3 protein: CAISESTRGREGHTEQFF; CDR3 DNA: TGTGCCATCAGTGAGTCGACTCGAGGCAGGGAGGGCCATACTGAGCAGTTCTTC
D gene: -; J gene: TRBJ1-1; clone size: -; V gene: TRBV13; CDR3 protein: CASSLRGNTEAFF; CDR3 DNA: TGTGCCAGCAGCTTGCGAGGGAACACTGAAGCTTTCTTT